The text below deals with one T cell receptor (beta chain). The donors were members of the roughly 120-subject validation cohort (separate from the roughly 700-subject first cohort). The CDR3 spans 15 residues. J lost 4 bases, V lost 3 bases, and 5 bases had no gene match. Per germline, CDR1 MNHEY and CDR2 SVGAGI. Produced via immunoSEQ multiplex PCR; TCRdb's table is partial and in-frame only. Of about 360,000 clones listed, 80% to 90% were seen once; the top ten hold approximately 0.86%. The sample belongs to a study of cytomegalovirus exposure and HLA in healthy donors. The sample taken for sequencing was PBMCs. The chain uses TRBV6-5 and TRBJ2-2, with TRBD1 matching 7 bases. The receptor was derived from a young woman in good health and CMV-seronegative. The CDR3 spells CASSYTGVGTGELFF. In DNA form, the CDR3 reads TGTGCCAGCAGTTATACAGGGGTTGGCACCGGGGAGCTGTTTTTT.